This passage covers 11 T cell receptor beta chains from one sample sequenced in a study of cytomegalovirus exposure and HLA in healthy donors. PCR was performed using 60 Vbeta and 13 Jbeta primers. Sequenced by immunoSEQ multiplex PCR; TCRdb stores in-frame clones only, minus some. The sample includes 150,000 to 200,000 clones, approximately 80% of them seen just once. The sequenced material came from PBMCs. The receptors were gathered from a woman younger than 30 in good health and CMV-seronegative.

The chain recombines TRBV27 with TRBJ1-2; D may be TRBD1 (5 bases). The CDR3 has 13 residues. From germline, CDR1 is MNHEY and CDR2 SMNVEV (reference sequence). Between the trimmed V and J ends, which lost 5 bases and 2 bases, there was a span of 9 bases. The CDR3 DNA reads TGTGCCAGCAGTCCCGACAGCAACTATGGCTACACCTTC. Its protein is CASSPDSNYGYTF.

The chain is built from TRBV6-5 and TRBJ2-7; 9 bases fit TRBD1. The V and J ends lost 6 bases and 2 bases, in that order; junction bases with no gene match: 8. The CDR3 covers 15 residues. The V gene's germline CDR1 is MNHEY and CDR2 SVGAGI. CDR3 sequence: CASRPPGQGTYEQYF. The DNA for the CDR3 is TGTGCCAGCAGGCCTCCGGGACAGGGAACCTACGAGCAGTACTTC.

The J gene is TRBJ1-1, the V gene TRBV28; D unclear. V lost 7 bases and J lost 4, with 16 bases in between. The germline V gene has CDR1 MDHEN and CDR2 SYDVKM. This CDR3 contains 14 residues. The CDR3 coding sequence is TGTGCCAGCAATGGAATCGGGGAGCTCACTGAAGCTTTCTTT. Its protein product is CASNGIGELTEAFF.

This chain connects TRBV5-6 to TRBJ1-1; the match to TRBD1 covers 12 bases. V lost 3 bases to trimming and J lost 6 bases; unmatched junction nucleotides: 9. Germline V gives CDR1 SGHDT, CDR2 YYEEEE. This CDR3 is built from 16 residues. The chain's CDR3 is CASSSSGTGGRAEAFF. DNA for the CDR3: TGTGCCAGCAGCTCCTCCGGGACAGGGGGCAGGGCTGAAGCTTTCTTT.

V usage is TRBV7-2 and J usage is TRBJ1-3; 7 positions agree with TRBD1. The CDR3 is 15 residues long. From germline, CDR1 is SGHTA and CDR2 FQGNSA. J was trimmed by 1 base and V by 6 bases; bases with no gene match: 6. CDR3 sequence reads: CASSRNRGSGNTIYF. CDR3 DNA sequence: TGTGCCAGCAGTCGAAACAGGGGATCTGGAAACACCATATATTTT.

The genes are TRBV19 and TRBJ2-1; D perhaps matches TRBD2 (5 bases). The CDR3 is 15 amino acids. V gave up 3 bases and J gave up 4 bases, with 13 bases separating them. Looked up from germline, CDR1 is LNHDA and CDR2 is SQIVND (reference sequence). The CDR3 region is CASSIASGSYNEQFF. The DNA for the CDR3 is TGTGCCAGTAGTATCGCTAGTGGGAGTTACAATGAGCAGTTCTTC. The full variable domain, rest sourced from reference TRBV19 and TRBJ2-1, is DGGITQSPKYLFRKEGQNVTLSCEQNLNHDAMYWYRQDPGQGLRLIYYSQIVNDFQKGDIAEGYSVSREKKESFPLTVTSAQKNPTAFYLCASSIASGSYNEQFFGPGTRLTVL.

The chain is built from TRBV15 and TRBJ2-1; possible D gene TRBD2, 6 bases. V shed 1 base and J shed 7 bases, with 14 bases lying between them. CDR1 LNHNV and CDR2 YYDKDF come from the germline V gene (reference sequence). The CDR3 is 15 residues long. Here the CDR3 reads CATSRAAGLWNEQFF. The DNA for the CDR3 is TGTGCCACCAGCAGAGCGGCGGGGCTATGGAATGAGCAGTTCTTC.

V gene TRBV2 combines with J gene TRBJ1-1; unclear D gene. The germline V and J ends were trimmed by 8 bases and 2 bases, with 6 bases remaining between them. Germline V CDR1 and CDR2: SNHLY, FYNNEI. The CDR3 contains 11 residues. The CDR3 nucleotides read TGTGCCAGCGCAGTTAACACTGAAGCTTTCTTT. Translated, it gives CASAVNTEAFF.

V and J are TRBV28 and TRBJ2-5, with 9 bases lining up with TRBD1. V lost 6 bases and J lost 5; bases outside the gene matches: 10. Germline values: CDR1 MDHEN, CDR2 SYDVKM. The CDR3 extends over 15 amino acids. In DNA form, the CDR3 reads TGTGCCAGCAGCCCCCTACAGGGGACAGGGGAGACCCAGTACTTC. Amino acids: CASSPLQGTGETQYF.

A few counts support this clone. The chain carries TRBV6-1 and TRBJ2-7; no firm D call. Germline CDR1 and CDR2: MNHNS and SASEGT. V was shortened by 5 bases and J by 2 bases, with 10 bases between the two germline ends. The length of the CDR3 is 13 residues. The CDR3 loop is CASSPQVPYEQYF. The CDR3 DNA is TGTGCCAGCAGTCCCCAGGTCCCCTACGAGCAGTACTTC.

This clone was seen a single time. The chain joins TRBV5-1 to TRBJ2-1; 7 bases map to TRBD1. Germline V gives CDR1 SGHRS, CDR2 YFSETQ. V trimming: 2 bases; J trimming: 4 bases; junction bases outside the gene matches: 6. The CDR3 runs 15 residues. CDR3 protein: CASSFDPTGYNEQFF. CDR3 DNA: TGCGCCAGCAGCTTCGACCCGACAGGGTACAATGAGCAGTTCTTC.